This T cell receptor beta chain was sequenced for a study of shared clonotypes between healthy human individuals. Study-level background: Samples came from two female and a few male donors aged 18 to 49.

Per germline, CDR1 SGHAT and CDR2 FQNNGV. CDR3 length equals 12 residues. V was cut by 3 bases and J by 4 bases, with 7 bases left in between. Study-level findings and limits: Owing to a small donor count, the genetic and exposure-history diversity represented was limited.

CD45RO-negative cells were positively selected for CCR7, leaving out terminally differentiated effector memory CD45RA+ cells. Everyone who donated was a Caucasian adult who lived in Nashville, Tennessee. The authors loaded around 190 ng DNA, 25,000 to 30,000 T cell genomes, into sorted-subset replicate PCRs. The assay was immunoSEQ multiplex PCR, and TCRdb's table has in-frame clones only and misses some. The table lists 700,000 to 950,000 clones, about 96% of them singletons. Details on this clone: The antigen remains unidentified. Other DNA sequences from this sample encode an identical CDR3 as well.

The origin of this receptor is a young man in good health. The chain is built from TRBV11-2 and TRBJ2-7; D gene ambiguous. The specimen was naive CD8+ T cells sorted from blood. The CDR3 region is CASSFSGYEQYF. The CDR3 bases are TGTGCCAGCAGCTTCTCGGGTTACGAGCAGTACTTC.